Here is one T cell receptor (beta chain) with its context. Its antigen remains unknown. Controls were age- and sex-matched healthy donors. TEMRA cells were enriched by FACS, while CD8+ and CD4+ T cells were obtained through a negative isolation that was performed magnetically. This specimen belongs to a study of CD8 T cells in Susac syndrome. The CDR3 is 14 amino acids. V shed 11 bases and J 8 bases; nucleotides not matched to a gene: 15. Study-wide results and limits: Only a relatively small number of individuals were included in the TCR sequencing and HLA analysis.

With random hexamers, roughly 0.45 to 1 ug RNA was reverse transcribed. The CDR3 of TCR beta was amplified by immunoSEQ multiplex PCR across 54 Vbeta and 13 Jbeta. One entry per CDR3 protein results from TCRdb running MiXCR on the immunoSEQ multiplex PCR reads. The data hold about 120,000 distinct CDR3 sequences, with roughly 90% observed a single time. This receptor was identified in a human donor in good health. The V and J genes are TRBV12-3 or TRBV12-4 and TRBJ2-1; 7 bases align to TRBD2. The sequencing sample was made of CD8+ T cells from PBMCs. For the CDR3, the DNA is TGTGCCGGCTCTAGGGGCGGGAGTGAAGATGAGCAGTTCTTC. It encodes CAGSRGGSEDEQFF.